This T cell receptor beta chain appears in the sequencing data of a study of T cells in Graves' hyperthyroidism and ophthalmopathy. In the study overall: Sampling of peripheral blood happened at initial diagnosis, prior to any treatment. Findings and caveats of the study: Ophthalmopathy was separated from stable hyperthyroidism by a 13 V-J model.

Researchers amplified the TCR beta CDR3 regions from RNA transcripts. HTBI primers were used for first-round RT-PCR of the TCR CDR3. In TCRdb, the multiplex PCR reads were re-called with MiXCR into one record per CDR3 protein. The data contain a few hundred thousand distinct CDR3 sequences, roughly 14% of them singletons. Each diagnosis was grounded in clinical symptoms, serum thyroxine and TRAb, thyroid ultrasound, and orbital computed tomography. The PBMCs were sourced from fresh peripheral blood (about 10 ml). CDR1 and CDR2 (germline): SEHNR, FQNEAQ (reference sequence). The CDR3 totals 15 residues. Trimming cost V 4 bases and J 4 bases; bases outside gene matches: 7. Of note for this clonotype: Its target is not known.

The sample consisted of blood. This clonotype was sampled from a woman aged 25 to 45 with Graves' hyperthyroidism. The gene calls are TRBV7-9 and TRBJ1-3, with 7 bases fitting TRBD1. The CDR3 DNA is TGTGCCAGCAGCTCCCCAGACAGGGCCGGAAACACCATATATTTT. This codes for CASSSPDRAGNTIYF.